This passage covers 3 T cell receptor beta chains from one sample sequenced in a study of PD-1 blockade in classical Hodgkin lymphoma. Relapse was seen in all patients after autologous stem cell transplantation, and brentuximab vedotin exposure was variable. Clones were read by immunoSEQ multiplex PCR, and TCRdb kept only the in-frame ones, dropping some. The table has roughly 140,000 clones, less than 80% seen once. Specimen: peripheral blood mononuclear cells (PBMCs), collected before the second cycle of nivolumab. Source of these receptors: a human donor with classical Hodgkin lymphoma.

CDR3 residues: CASSFLGREETQYF. The CDR3 nucleotides read TGTGCCAGCAGTTTCCTAGGCAGGGAAGAGACCCAGTACTTC. The rearrangement uses TRBV27 and TRBJ2-5; perhaps TRBD1 as D (5 bases). Germline V lookup: CDR1 MNHEY, CDR2 SMNVEV (reference sequence). Between the trimmed V and J ends, which lost 3 bases and 3 bases, there was a span of 11 bases. The CDR3 is 14 amino acids.

The chain employs TRBV5-4 and TRBJ2-3, with a weak D call TRBD1 (7 bases). CDR1 is SGHNT, CDR2 YYREEE, per germline (reference sequence). This CDR3 spans 14 amino acids. The germline V and J ends were trimmed by 4 bases and 6 bases, with 15 bases remaining between them. The CDR3 nucleotides are TGTGCCAGCAGCCTGATGACAGGGAGGGATACGCAGTATTTT. Translating gives CASSLMTGRDTQYF.

The chain combines TRBV5-1 with TRBJ2-1; 11 bases are shared with TRBD2. CDR3 size: 16 residues. Germline CDR1 and CDR2: SGHRS and YFSETQ. With 2 bases clipped from V and 2 bases from J, the junction kept 3 bases outside the gene matches. The CDR3 DNA sequence: TGCGCCAGCAGCTTCGTACTAGCGGGGGCCTACAATGAGCAGTTCTTC. This gives the protein CASSFVLAGAYNEQFF.